The 18 T cell receptor beta chains listed next were all sequenced from one sample in a study of cytomegalovirus exposure and HLA in healthy donors. This PCR relied on a set of 60 Vbeta primers and 13 Jbeta primers. Clones were read by immunoSEQ multiplex PCR, and TCRdb kept only the in-frame ones, dropping some. The sample has approximately 100,000 clones, 60% to 80% seen once. The sample comprised PBMCs. The receptor source for this set is a man aged 55 to 70 in good health and CMV-seropositive.

The chain joins TRBV10-2 to TRBJ2-1, with TRBD2 identical over 8 bases. In germline, CDR1 is WSHSY, CDR2 SAAADI. The CDR3 has 15 amino acids. Trimming at V came to 0 bases and at J to 7 bases, leaving 5 bases not matched to a gene. The CDR3 region is CASSESLTSANEQFF. CDR3 DNA sequence: TGCGCCAGCAGTGAGTCGTTGACTAGCGCAAATGAGCAGTTCTTC.

The rearrangement links TRBV28 to TRBJ1-6; tentatively, D is TRBD1 (6 bases). Looked up from germline, CDR1 is MDHEN and CDR2 is SYDVKM. V lost 6 bases to trimming and J lost 7 bases, with 13 bases between them. This CDR3 contains 14 residues. CDR3 nucleotide sequence: TGTGCCAGCAGGGGACACCCAAGGAATTCACCCCTCCACTTT. This encodes CASRGHPRNSPLHF.

The chain combines TRBV10-1 with TRBJ1-6; D not resolved. The CDR3 extends over 12 amino acids. Germline CDR1 WNHNN, CDR2 SYGVQD (reference sequence). The ends were cut back, 9 bases at V and 7 bases at J, with 10 bases in the middle. The CDR3, as DNA: TGCGCCAGTCGGGAGGTAAATTCACCCCTCCACTTT. Protein product: CASREVNSPLHF.

V is TRBV11-1 and J is TRBJ2-7; 11 positions agree with TRBD2. After removal of 5 bases from V and 9 bases from J, the junction contained 12 bases not matched to a gene. Germline loops: CDR1 SGHAT, CDR2 FQDESV (reference sequence). CDR3 length equals 15 residues. The CDR3 protein is CASSKPTSGELRQYF. Here the CDR3 DNA reads TGTGCCAGCAGCAAACCGACTAGCGGGGAATTGCGGCAGTACTTC.

This clone was detected only once. The chain employs TRBV18 and TRBJ2-7, with 9 positions matching TRBD1. The CDR3 covers 15 residues. With 0 bases clipped from V and 6 bases from J, the junction kept 6 bases outside the gene matches. Germline V lookup: CDR1 KGHSH, CDR2 LQKENI. CDR3 sequence reads: CASSPPGTGRGEQYF. DNA of the CDR3: TGTGCCAGCTCACCACCGGGGACAGGGAGGGGCGAGCAGTACTTC.

The V call is TRBV5-1, the J call TRBJ2-3; weak D call: TRBD2 (7 bases). There are 15 residues in the CDR3. The germline V gene encodes CDR1 SGHRS and CDR2 YFSETQ. V gave up 3 bases and J gave up 4 bases, with 15 bases separating them. This chain's CDR3 is CASSSRGPGADTQYF. The CDR3 DNA sequence: TGCGCCAGCAGCTCGCGGGGGCCCGGGGCAGATACGCAGTATTTT.

The chain carries TRBV5-1 and TRBJ1-1, with 7 bases lining up with TRBD1. V trimming: 0 bases; J trimming: 5 bases; junction bases outside the gene matches: 13. The CDR3 consists of 17 residues. CDR1 and CDR2 (germline): SGHRS, YFSETQ. DNA of the CDR3: TGCGCCAGCAGCTTGGATGGGACAGCCCTTGGAGGTACTGAAGCTTTCTTT. The encoded protein is CASSLDGTALGGTEAFF.

The count of this clone is one. The chain combines TRBV7-7 with TRBJ2-7; tentative D call: TRBD1 (5 bases). The CDR3 is made up of 13 amino acids. V lost 5 bases to trimming and J lost 6 bases, with 14 bases between them. Germline V CDR1 and CDR2: SSHAT, FNYEAQ (reference sequence). CDR3: CASSNAGSPEQYF. CDR3 nucleotide sequence: TGTGCCAGCAGCAACGCAGGGTCCCCCGAGCAGTACTTC.

V and J are TRBV11-2 and TRBJ2-4, with a weak D call TRBD2 (7 bases). Looked up from germline, CDR1 is SGHAT and CDR2 is FQNNGV. Deletions cut 11 bases from V and 1 base from J, with 15 bases between. The CDR3 is 14 amino acids. CDR3 loop: CAGSGGGAKNIQYF. The CDR3 bases are TGTGCCGGGTCTGGGGGGGGCGCCAAAAACATTCAGTACTTC.

The chain uses TRBV6-6 and TRBJ2-7, with 10 nucleotides matching TRBD1. CDR1 is MNHNY, CDR2 SVGAGI, per germline (reference sequence). The trim removed 4 bases at V and 3 bases at J, leaving 6 bases unmatched. This CDR3 is 15 amino acids long. The CDR3: CASSSRTGGNYEQYF. Here the CDR3 DNA reads TGTGCCAGCAGTTCCAGGACAGGGGGGAACTACGAGCAGTACTTC.

This clone has only one observation. V gene TRBV5-1 combines with J gene TRBJ2-1; 7 bases map to TRBD2. Trimming took 1 base from V and 5 from J; bases not matched to a gene: 6. Germline V lookup: CDR1 SGHRS, CDR2 YFSETQ. The CDR3 has 15 residues. The CDR3 DNA reads as TGCGCCAGCAGCTTGTCGCAGCGGGGTCACAATGAGCAGTTCTTC. Its protein is CASSLSQRGHNEQFF. Full variable domain (outside the CDR3, taken from reference TRBV5-1 and TRBJ2-1): KAGVTQTPRYLIKTRGQQVTLSCSPISGHRSVSWYQQTPGQGLQFLFEYFSETQRNKGNFPGRFSGRQFSNSRSEMNVSTLELGDSALYLCASSLSQRGHNEQFFGPGTRLTVL.

This clone was seen a few times. The sample has other DNA sequences that encode this CDR3 too. The chain has TRBV5-5 and TRBJ1-1; perhaps TRBD1 as D (5 bases). The CDR3 is 16 amino acids. Per the germline V gene, CDR1 is SGHKS and CDR2 is YYEKEE (reference sequence). V gave up 1 base and J gave up 2 bases, with 15 bases separating them. The CDR3 bases are TGTGCCAGCAGCTTGTTGGGTCTCACAGGTAACACTGAAGCTTTCTTT. Translation gives CASSLLGLTGNTEAFF.

This chain uses TRBV9 with TRBJ2-2; TRBD1 aligns across 9 bases. Germline trimming cut 0 bases from V and 4 bases from J; bases unmatched to any gene: 4. Germline V gene lookup returns CDR1 SGDLS and CDR2 YYNGEE. The CDR3 totals 16 residues. The CDR3, as DNA: TGTGCCAGCAGCGTAGAGGGACAGGGCATCACCGGGGAGCTGTTTTTT. Amino acid sequence: CASSVEGQGITGELFF.

The chain couples TRBV6-5 to TRBJ1-2; tentatively, D is TRBD1 (5 bases). This CDR3 is 11 amino acids long. With 6 bases removed from V and 7 bases from J, the gap between germline ends came to 9 bases. Germline values: CDR1 MNHEY, CDR2 SVGAGI. The CDR3 DNA sequence: TGTGCCAGCAGGCAGACAGCTGGCTACACCTTC. Translated, it gives CASRQTAGYTF.

V gene TRBV11-2 combines with J gene TRBJ2-5, with 8 bases aligning to TRBD1. V lost 5 bases to trimming and J lost 5 bases; unmatched junction nucleotides: 7. Looked up from germline, CDR1 is SGHAT and CDR2 is FQNNGV. The CDR3 spans 14 residues. The chain's CDR3 is CASSRGQERETQYF. The CDR3 nucleotides read TGTGCCAGCAGCCGGGGACAGGAGAGGGAGACCCAGTACTTC.

This clone was detected only once. This chain links TRBV18 with TRBJ2-3; D is unclear. Germline CDR1 KGHSH, CDR2 LQKENI. The V end was cut by 7 bases, the J end by 2 bases, with 7 bases between. This CDR3 is 12 amino acids long. The CDR3: CASWADTDTQYF. The CDR3 region has the DNA TGTGCCAGCTGGGCCGACACAGATACGCAGTATTTT. Full variable domain (missing parts from reference TRBV18 and TRBJ2-3): NAGVMQNPRHLVRRRGQEARLRCSPMKGHSHVYWYRQLPEEGLKFMVYLQKENIIDESGMPKERFSAEFPKEGPSILRIQQVVRGDSAAYFCASWADTDTQYFGPGTRLTVL.

This chain connects TRBV28 to TRBJ1-1; tentative D call: TRBD1 (6 bases). Germline V gene data show CDR1 as MDHEN and CDR2 as SYDVKM. The V and J ends lost 2 bases and 10 bases respectively, with 17 bases between them. The CDR3 extends over 14 amino acids. The CDR3 loop is CASSLMGHQMTAFF. The DNA for the CDR3 is TGTGCCAGCAGTTTAATGGGACACCAAATGACAGCTTTCTTT.

This clone occurred once. The chain employs TRBV6-5 and TRBJ2-3; a weak D match, TRBD1 (8 bases). Germline CDR1 is MNHEY and CDR2 is SVGAGI. V was cut by 2 bases and J by 2 bases, with 14 bases left in between. The CDR3 consists of 16 residues. CDR3 coding DNA: TGTGCCAGCAGTTACGGGGGGGACAGGCACACAGATACGCAGTATTTT. The encoded protein is CASSYGGDRHTDTQYF.